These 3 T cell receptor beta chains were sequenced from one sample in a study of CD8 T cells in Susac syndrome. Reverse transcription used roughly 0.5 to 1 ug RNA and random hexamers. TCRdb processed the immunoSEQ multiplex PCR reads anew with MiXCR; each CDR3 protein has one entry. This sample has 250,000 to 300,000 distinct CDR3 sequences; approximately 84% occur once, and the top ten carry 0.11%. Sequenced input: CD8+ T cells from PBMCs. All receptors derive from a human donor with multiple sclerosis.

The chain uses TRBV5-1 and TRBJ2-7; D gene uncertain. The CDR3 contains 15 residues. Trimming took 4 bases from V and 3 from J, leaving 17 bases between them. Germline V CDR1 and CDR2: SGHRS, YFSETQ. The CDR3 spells CASSGSGRALYEQYF. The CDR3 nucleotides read TGCGCCAGCAGCGGGTCGGGTCGCGCCCTCTACGAGCAGTACTTC. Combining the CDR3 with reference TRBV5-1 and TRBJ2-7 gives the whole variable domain KAGVTQTPRYLIKTRGQQVTLSCSPISGHRSVSWYQQTPGQGLQFLFEYFSETQRNKGNFPGRFSGRQFSNSRSEMNVSTLELGDSALYLCASSGSGRALYEQYFGPGTRLTVT.

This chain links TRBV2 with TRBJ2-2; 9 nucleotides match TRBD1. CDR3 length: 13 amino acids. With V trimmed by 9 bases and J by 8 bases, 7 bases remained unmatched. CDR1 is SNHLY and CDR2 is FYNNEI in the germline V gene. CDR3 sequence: CARRDRAGGELFF. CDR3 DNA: TGTGCCAGAAGGGACAGGGCGGGAGGGGAGCTGTTTTTT.

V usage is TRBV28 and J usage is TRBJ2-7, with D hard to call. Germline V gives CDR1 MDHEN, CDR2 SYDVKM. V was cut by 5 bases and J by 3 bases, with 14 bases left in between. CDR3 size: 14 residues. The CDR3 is CASSLQTQGYEQYF. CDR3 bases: TGTGCCAGCAGTCTCCAGACCCAAGGCTACGAGCAGTACTTC.